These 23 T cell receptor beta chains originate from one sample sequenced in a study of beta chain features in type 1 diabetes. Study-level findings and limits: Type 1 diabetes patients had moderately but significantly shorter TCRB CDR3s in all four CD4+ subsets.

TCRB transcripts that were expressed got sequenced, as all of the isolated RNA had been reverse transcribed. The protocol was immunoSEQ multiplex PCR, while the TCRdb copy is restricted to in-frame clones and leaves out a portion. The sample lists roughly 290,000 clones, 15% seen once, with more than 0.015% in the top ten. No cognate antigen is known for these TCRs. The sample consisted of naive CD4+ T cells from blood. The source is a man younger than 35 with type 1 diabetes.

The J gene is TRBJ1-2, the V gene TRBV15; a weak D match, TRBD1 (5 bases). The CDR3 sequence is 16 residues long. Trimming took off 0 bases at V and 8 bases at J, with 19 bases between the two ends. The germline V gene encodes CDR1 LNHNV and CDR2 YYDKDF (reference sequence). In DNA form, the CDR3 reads TGTGCCACCAGCAGAGATTTGCCAGGGAGGGAGTACGGCTACACCTTC. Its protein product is CATSRDLPGREYGYTF.

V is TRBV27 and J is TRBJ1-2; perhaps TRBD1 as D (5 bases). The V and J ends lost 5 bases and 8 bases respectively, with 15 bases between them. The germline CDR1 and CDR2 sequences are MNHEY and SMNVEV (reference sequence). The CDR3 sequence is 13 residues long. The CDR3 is CASSDSGGRGYTF. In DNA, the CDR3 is TGTGCCAGCAGTGATAGCGGGGGAAGGGGCTACACCTTC.

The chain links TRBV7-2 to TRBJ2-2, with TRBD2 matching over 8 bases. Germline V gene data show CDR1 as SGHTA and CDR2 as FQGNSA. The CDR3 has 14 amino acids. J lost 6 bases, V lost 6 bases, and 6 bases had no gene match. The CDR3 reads CASSTTSDAGELFF. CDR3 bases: TGTGCCAGCAGTACGACTAGCGATGCCGGGGAGCTGTTTTTT.

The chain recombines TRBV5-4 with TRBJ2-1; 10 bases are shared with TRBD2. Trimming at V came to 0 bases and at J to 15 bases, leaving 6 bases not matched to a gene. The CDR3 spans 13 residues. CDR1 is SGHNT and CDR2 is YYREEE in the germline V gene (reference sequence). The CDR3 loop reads CASSLARAGGLFF. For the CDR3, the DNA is TGTGCCAGCAGCTTGGCGAGAGCGGGGGGGCTGTTCTTC.

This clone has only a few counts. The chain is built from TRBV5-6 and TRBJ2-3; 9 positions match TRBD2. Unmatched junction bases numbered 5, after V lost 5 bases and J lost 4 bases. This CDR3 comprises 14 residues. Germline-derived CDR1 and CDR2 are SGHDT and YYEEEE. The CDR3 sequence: CASRSGGSADTQYF. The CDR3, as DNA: TGTGCCAGCAGGAGCGGGGGGTCAGCAGATACGCAGTATTTT. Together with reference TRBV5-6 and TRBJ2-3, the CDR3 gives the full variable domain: DAGVTQSPTHLIKTRGQQVTLRCSPKSGHDTVSWYQQALGQGPQFIFQYYEEEERQRGNFPDRFSGHQFPNYSSELNVNALLLGDSALYLCASRSGGSADTQYFGPGTRLTVL.

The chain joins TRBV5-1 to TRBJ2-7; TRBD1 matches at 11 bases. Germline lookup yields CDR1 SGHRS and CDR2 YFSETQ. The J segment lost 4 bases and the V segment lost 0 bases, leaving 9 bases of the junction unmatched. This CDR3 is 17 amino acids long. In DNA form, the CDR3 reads TGCGCCAGCAGCTTGGCCGTAGGGACAGGGGGTATGTACGAGCAGTACTTC. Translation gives CASSLAVGTGGMYEQYF.

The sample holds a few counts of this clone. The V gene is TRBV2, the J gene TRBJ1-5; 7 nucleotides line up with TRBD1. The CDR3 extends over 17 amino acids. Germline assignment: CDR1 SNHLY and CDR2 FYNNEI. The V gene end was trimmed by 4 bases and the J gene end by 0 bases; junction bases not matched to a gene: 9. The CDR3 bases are TGTGCCAGCAGTGTTATGGCAGGGGGGAATAGCAATCAGCCCCAGCATTTT. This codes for CASSVMAGGNSNQPQHF.

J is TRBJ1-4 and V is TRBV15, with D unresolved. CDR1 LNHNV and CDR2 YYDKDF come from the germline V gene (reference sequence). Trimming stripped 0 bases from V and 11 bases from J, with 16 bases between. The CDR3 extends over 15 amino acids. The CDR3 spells CATSREVAPWQKLFF. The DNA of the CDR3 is TGTGCCACCAGCAGAGAAGTGGCCCCCTGGCAGAAACTGTTTTTT.

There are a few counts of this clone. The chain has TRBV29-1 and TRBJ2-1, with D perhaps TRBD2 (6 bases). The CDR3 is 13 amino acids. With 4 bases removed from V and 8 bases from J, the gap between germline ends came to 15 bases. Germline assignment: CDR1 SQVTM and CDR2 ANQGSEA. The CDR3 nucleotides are TGCAGCGTTGCGGGACTCCTCATCGATGAGCAGTTCTTC. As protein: CSVAGLLIDEQFF.

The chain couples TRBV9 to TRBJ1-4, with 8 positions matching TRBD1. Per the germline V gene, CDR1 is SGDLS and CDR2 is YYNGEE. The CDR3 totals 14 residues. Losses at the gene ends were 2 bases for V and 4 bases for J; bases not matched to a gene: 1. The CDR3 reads CASSVGQDNEKLFF. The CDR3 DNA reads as TGTGCCAGCAGCGTGGGACAGGATAATGAAAAACTGTTTTTT.

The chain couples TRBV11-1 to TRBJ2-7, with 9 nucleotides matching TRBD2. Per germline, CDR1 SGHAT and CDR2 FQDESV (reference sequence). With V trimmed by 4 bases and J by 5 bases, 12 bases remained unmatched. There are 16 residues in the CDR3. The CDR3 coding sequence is TGTGCCAGCAGCTCCTGGATTAGCGGGAGTGGACACGAGCAGTACTTC. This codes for CASSSWISGSGHEQYF.

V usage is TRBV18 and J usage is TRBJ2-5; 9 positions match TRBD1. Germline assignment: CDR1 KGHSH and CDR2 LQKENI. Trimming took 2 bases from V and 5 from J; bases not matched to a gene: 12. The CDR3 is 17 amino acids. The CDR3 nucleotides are TGTGCCAGCTCACCAAAGAAAACCGGGACAGGGACTGAGACCCAGTACTTC. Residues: CASSPKKTGTGTETQYF.

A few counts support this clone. The CDR3 protein is CAWSGDYEQYF. In DNA form, the CDR3 reads TGTGCCTGGAGTGGAGACTACGAGCAGTACTTC. V and J are TRBV30 and TRBJ2-7; D remains ambiguous. Trimming cost V 1 base and J 3 bases, with 4 bases left between them. The CDR3 is 11 residues long. Germline CDR1 and CDR2: GTSNPN and SVGIG (reference sequence).

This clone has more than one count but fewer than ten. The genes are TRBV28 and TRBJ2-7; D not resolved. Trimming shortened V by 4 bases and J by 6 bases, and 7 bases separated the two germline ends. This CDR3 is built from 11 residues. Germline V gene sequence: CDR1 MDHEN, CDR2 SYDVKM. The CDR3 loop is CASSYKIEQYF. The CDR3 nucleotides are TGTGCCAGCAGTTACAAAATCGAGCAGTACTTC.

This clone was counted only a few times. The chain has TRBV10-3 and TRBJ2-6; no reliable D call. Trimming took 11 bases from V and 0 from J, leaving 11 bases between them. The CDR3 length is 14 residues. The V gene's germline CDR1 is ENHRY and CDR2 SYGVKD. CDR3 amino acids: CAVRLSSGANVLTF. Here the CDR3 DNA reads TGTGCCGTGAGACTCTCCTCTGGGGCCAACGTCCTGACTTTC.

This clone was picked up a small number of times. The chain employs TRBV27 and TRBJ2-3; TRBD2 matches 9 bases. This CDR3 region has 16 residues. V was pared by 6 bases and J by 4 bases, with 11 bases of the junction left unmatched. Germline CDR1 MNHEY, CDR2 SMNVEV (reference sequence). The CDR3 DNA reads TGTGCCAGCAGCCGACTAGCGGCCGATAGCGCAGATACGCAGTATTTT. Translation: CASSRLAADSADTQYF.

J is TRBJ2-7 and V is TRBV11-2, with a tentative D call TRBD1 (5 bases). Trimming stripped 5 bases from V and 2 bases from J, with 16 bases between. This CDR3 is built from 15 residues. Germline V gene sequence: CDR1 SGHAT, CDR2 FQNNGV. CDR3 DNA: TGTGCCAGCAGCCCGAGTGGGGCGACGACCTACGAGCAGTACTTC. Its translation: CASSPSGATTYEQYF.

CDR3 nucleotides: TGTGCCTGGAGCGGGGTCCTAGCGGGGGAGAGGTACAATGAGCAGTTCTTC. It specifies CAWSGVLAGERYNEQFF. The chain employs TRBV30 and TRBJ2-1; 10 positions match TRBD2. The CDR3 spans 17 residues. J gave up 4 bases and V 3 bases, and 12 bases lay outside the gene matches. Germline V gives CDR1 GTSNPN, CDR2 SVGIG (reference sequence).

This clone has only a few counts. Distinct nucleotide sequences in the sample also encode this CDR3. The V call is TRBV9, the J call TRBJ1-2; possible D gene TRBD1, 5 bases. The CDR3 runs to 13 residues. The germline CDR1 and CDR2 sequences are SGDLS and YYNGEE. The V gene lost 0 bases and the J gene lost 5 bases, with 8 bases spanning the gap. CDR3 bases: TGTGCCAGCAGCGTAGCTGGGGGGTATGGCTACACCTTC. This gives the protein CASSVAGGYGYTF. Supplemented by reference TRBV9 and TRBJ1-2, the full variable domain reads DSGVTQTPKHLITATGQRVTLRCSPRSGDLSVYWYQQSLDQGLQFLIQYYNGEERAKGNILERFSAQQFPDLHSELNLSSLELGDSALYFCASSVAGGYGYTFGSGTRLTVV.

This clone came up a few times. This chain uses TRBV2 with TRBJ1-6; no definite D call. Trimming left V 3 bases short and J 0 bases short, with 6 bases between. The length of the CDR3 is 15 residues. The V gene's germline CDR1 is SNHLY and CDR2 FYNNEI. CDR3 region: CASSERSSYNSPLHF. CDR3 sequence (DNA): TGTGCCAGCAGTGAGCGGAGCTCCTATAATTCACCCCTCCACTTT.

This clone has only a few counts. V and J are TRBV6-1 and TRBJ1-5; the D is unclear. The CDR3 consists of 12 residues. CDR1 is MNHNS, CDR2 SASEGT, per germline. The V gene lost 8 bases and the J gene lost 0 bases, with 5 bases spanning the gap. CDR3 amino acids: CASRFSNQPQHF. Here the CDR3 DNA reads TGTGCCAGCCGGTTTAGCAATCAGCCCCAGCATTTT.

CDR3 in DNA: TGTGCCAGCAGTCGGGACAGCGCCCCCGCATCGAAGTATTTT. It specifies CASSRDSAPASKYF. The rearrangement joins TRBV2 to TRBJ2-3; 7 bases line up with TRBD1. V trimming: 5 bases; J trimming: 13 bases; junction bases outside the gene matches: 15. The CDR3 loop spans 14 amino acids. Germline CDR1 reads SNHLY; CDR2 reads FYNNEI.

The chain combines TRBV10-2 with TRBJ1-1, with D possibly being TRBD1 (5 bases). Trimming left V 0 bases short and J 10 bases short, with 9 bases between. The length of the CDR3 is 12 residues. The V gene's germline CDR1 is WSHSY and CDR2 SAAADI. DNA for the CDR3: TGCGCCAGCAGTGAGTCTGGGGGGAGAGCTTTCTTT. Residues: CASSESGGRAFF.